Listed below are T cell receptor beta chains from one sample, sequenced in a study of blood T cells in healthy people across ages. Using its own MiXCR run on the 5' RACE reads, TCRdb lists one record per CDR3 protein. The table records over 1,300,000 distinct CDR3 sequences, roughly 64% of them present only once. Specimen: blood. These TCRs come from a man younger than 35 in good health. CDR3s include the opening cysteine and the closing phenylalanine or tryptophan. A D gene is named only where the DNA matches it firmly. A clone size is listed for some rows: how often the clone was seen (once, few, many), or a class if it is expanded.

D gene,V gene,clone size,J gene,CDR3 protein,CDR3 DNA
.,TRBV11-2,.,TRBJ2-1,CASSRTTSYNEQFF,TGTGCCAGCAGCCGAACGACTAGTTACAATGAGCAGTTCTTC
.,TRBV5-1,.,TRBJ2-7,CASSRGANEQYF,TGCGCCAGCAGTCGGGGGGCCAACGAGCAGTACTTC
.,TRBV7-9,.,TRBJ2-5,CASSWIQETQYF,TGTGCCAGCAGCTGGATACAAGAGACCCAGTACTTC
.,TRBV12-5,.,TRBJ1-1,CASGLSQNTEAFF,TGTGCTAGTGGTTTGAGTCAGAACACTGAAGCTTTCTTT
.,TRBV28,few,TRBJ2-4,CASNTLKAKNIQYF,TGTGCCAGCAACACACTGAAAGCCAAAAACATTCAGTACTTC
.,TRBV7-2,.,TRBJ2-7,CASSFRESEQYF,TGTGCCAGCAGCTTTCGCGAGAGCGAGCAGTACTTC
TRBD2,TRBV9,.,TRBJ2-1,CASSALAGGLNEQFF,TGTGCCAGCAGCGCCCTAGCGGGAGGTTTGAATGAGCAGTTCTTC
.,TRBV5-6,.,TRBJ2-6,CASSLDSGGSGANVLTF,TGTGCCAGCAGCTTGGATTCCGGGGGCTCTGGGGCCAACGTCCTGACTTTC
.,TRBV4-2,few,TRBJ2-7,CASSPTSEGAYEQYF,TGTGCCAGCAGCCCAACCTCGGAGGGGGCCTACGAGCAGTACTTC
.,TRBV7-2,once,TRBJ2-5,CASSSGRIVEYQETQYF,TGTGCCAGCAGCTCGGGACGGATCGTCGAATACCAAGAGACCCAGTACTTC
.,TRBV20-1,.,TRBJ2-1,CSAIGGRNEQFF,TGCAGTGCTATTGGGGGTCGGAATGAGCAGTTCTTC
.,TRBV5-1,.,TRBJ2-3,CASSRGTDPLTDTQYF,TGCGCCAGCAGCCGGGGGACAGACCCACTCACGGATACGCAGTATTTT
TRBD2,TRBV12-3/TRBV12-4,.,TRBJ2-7,CASSNLAGGSYEQYF,TGTGCCAGCAGTAACCTAGCGGGGGGATCCTACGAGCAGTACTTC
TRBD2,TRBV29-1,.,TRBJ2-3,CSVVSASGIRWQYF,TGCAGCGTTGTGTCGGCTAGCGGGATCCGTTGGCAGTATTTT
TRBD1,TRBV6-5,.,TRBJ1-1,CACYRGVDTEAFF,TGTGCCTGCTACAGGGGTGTAGACACTGAAGCTTTCTTT
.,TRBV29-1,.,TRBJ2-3,CSVVGQTSTDTQYF,TGCAGCGTTGTTGGGCAGACTAGCACAGATACGCAGTATTTT
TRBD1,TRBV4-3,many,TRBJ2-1,CASSHRQGMEQFF,TGCGCCAGCAGCCATCGACAGGGGATGGAGCAGTTCTTC
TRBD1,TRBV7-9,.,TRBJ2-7,CASSRDRVESYEQYF,TGTGCCAGCAGCAGGGACAGGGTGGAATCCTACGAGCAGTACTTC
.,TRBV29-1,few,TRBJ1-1,CSAQGRMNTEAFF,TGCAGCGCTCAAGGACGGATGAACACTGAAGCTTTCTTT
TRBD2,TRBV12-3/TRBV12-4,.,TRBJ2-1,CASGPRGTSGEQFF,TGTGCCAGCGGTCCCCGGGGGACTAGCGGGGAGCAGTTCTTC
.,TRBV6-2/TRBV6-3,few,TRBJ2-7,CASSYSAPSYEQYF,TGTGCCAGCAGTTACTCTGCGCCTTCCTACGAGCAGTACTTC
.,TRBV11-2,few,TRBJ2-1,CASSLGSGFYNEQFF,TGTGCCAGCAGCTTAGGCAGCGGGTTTTACAATGAGCAGTTCTTC
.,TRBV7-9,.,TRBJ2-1,CASSLDSMTFCEQFF,TGTGCCAGCAGCTTGGACAGCATGACCTTTTGCGAGCAGTTCTTC
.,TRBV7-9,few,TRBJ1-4,CASSLIVSGQEKLFF,TGTGCCAGCAGCTTAATTGTTTCGGGACAAGAAAAACTGTTTTTT
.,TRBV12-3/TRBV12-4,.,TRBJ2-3,CASRDRDATSTDTQYF,TGTGCCAGCAGGGATCGGGACGCTACTAGCACAGATACGCAGTATTTT
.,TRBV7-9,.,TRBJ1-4,CASSPRWGGEKLFF,TGTGCCAGCAGCCCGCGATGGGGCGGTGAAAAACTGTTTTTT
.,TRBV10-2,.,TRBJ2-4,CASSEHGTAKNIQYF,TGCGCCAGCAGTGAGCACGGGACCGCCAAAAACATTCAGTACTTC
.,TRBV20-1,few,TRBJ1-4,CSAGPLANEKLFF,TGCAGTGCAGGGCCTTTGGCTAATGAAAAACTGTTTTTT
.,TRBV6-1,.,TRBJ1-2,CASSRDRTIPTNYGYTF,TGTGCCAGCAGTCGCGACCGGACCATCCCTACTAACTATGGCTACACCTTC